This TCR beta chain came from a study of cytomegalovirus exposure and HLA in healthy donors (dated by TCRdb to about 2017). In the study overall: An earlier analysis of approximately 550 of the donors reported approximately 290 Gb of sequence data and 120 million or so unique TCR beta sequences from 150 million to 200 million T cells. An early release that covered about 600 HLA-typed donors contained around 330 gigabases of sequencing data and roughly 84 million unique TCR sequences. Of the roughly 420 genotyped donors, 80% to 90% were placed in the genetic ancestry cluster associated with self-reported Caucasian donors. The study aimed to test whether cataloging public T cell receptors could reveal signatures of past pathogen exposure. The T cell repertoires of 670 or so subjects were profiled by immunosequencing and related to cytomegalovirus serostatus. A separate validation cohort of roughly 130 different subjects was used in addition to the approximately 670-subject first cohort. The study combined high-throughput TCR immunosequencing, statistical association of individual TCRs with disease status, and machine learning to predict cytomegalovirus infection status. In a later analysis, previously published TCR beta repertoires from several hundred donors were re-analyzed and high-resolution HLA genotyping was added so that TCR occurrence patterns could be studied. The later analysis used no new phenotypic data to find candidate immune exposures, relying instead on TCR beta sequences and their occurrence across donors. To decide whether each TCR beta V gene segment behaved as functional or pseudogenic, an earlier analysis of approximately 600 of the donors relied on high-throughput TCR beta sequencing. Donor age, sex, ethnicity and CMV serostatus were compiled together with the repertoire data. In a later genetic analysis, genome-wide SNP genotypes for about 55% of the roughly 700 donors were used, and that subset was treated as a discovery cohort. Every repertoire in the discovery cohort had been generated on one and the same sequencing platform. Class I and class II HLA loci were covered by the typing at four-digit resolution. The number of typed donors differed by locus: roughly 620-640 for A, B, C, DRB1 and DQB1; some 540 for DQA1; around 580 for DPA1; and 400 to 480 for DPB1. Roughly 5 DR-DQ haplotypes were handled as single units for association and clustering, since linkage in the cohort was strong. Across under 500 genotyped donors of the cohort, an average of approximately 240,000 unique TCR beta nucleotide sequences per donor were sequenced, and roughly 20% of those sequences were non-productive. Findings and caveats that apply to the study as a whole: Specific HLA alleles were associated with 16,951 TCR beta sequences at a false discovery rate of 0.05 in a later analysis. The cohort was sequenced for TCR beta chains only, and without alpha or paired-chain data the features that could be detected were limited. A further reported finding was that TCR beta sequences accurately predicted the HLA-A and HLA-B alleles for most subjects in the first cohort. An earlier analysis of approximately 600 of the donors showed that most TCR beta V segments appeared in productive rearrangements either about 87% or about 30% of the time, which broadly matched IMGT annotations. Presence/absence analyses assumed roughly uniform sequencing depth across donors, an assumption that may not hold. The study gave a list of 150 to 200 TCR beta chains associated with cytomegalovirus. When HLA alleles, especially DR and DQ, strongly co-occurred, TCR associations were difficult to assign to individual alleles. According to the authors, the approach could potentially be generalized to other disease states and immunological phenotypes. A later analysis found that TCR association rates varied across HLA loci, with DRB1 alleles showing the most associated TCRs and HLA-C alleles the fewest. A cluster of highly shared sequence variants was judged likely to be a technical artifact of the sequencing pipeline. Because counts were too low, around 18 rarely observed V segments, including chromosome 9 orphons, were left out of the earlier analysis of about 620 of the donors. In a later genetic analysis, a missense DCLRE1C variant was associated with V-gene and J-gene trimming of TCR beta chains, and the association was replicated in an independent cohort. The classifier was reported to diagnose cytomegalovirus status with high specificity and sensitivity in both the original cohort and the validation cohort. Three of the identified cytomegalovirus-associated TCR beta chains were confirmed in vitro to be specific for cytomegalovirus antigens. Because HLA typing was unavailable for some donors at each locus, only the typed subset was used in association tests. Correlated functional status among segregating V segments might be attributable to linkage disequilibrium, but an unknown experimental factor could not be ruled out. According to a later analysis, parvovirus B19, influenza, CMV and Epstein-Barr virus appeared linked to several top co-occurrence clusters. A later analysis found that HLA-associated TCR beta chains were more clonally expanded and had lower generation probabilities than equally common non-associated chains. For the cohort, immune exposure information was limited to CMV serostatus. A later genetic analysis reported fewer N-insertions in productive TCRs among donors in an Asian-associated ancestry cluster than the approximately 700-donor mean. In a later analysis, most CMV-associated TCR beta chains were found to appear HLA-restricted, with HLA associations seemingly driven largely by CMV exposure. While some public TCRs were present in many individuals, most TCR sequences turned up only very rarely across donors.

Library construction relied on the immunoSEQ multiplex PCR assay. A mixture of 60 forward primers for TCR Vbeta segments and 13 reverse primers for TCR Jbeta segments was used in the multiplex PCR. The CDR3 region of rearranged TCR beta genes was amplified from genomic DNA by a multiplex PCR assay. On the Illumina HiSeq System, the amplified TCR beta libraries were sequenced as 87-base-pair reads. Per the authors' processing: A later analysis tallied around 80 million unique TCR beta chains across the 666 repertoires, and approximately 12 million of those chains were shared by two or more donors. Raw reads were error-corrected and collapsed into unique sequences by a nearest-neighbor algorithm in which closely related sequences were merged to remove PCR and sequencing errors. CDR3 sequences were aligned to IMGT reference sequences to assign V, D and J gene segments. Each retained sequence needed at least a six-nucleotide match to both a V gene segment and a J gene segment. A rearrangement was called productive if the CDR3 had no stop codons and remained in frame with V and J, and every other rearrangement was called non-productive. CDR3 was defined by IMGT convention, running from the second conserved V-encoded cysteine to the conserved J-encoded phenylalanine. The earlier analysis of some 540 of the donors excluded any sequence lacking an unambiguous match to a single V gene segment. In an earlier analysis of around 590 of the donors, a V segment was called functional when productive rearrangements were above 56.7%, and segregating when the standard deviation between donors exceeded 5%. A statistical classification framework was built for diagnosing cytomegalovirus status from the catalog of TCR beta chain sequences. V and J gene assignment, in a later analysis, came from comparing TCR nucleotide sequences with IMGT/GENE-DB human TR gene sequences. The TCRdist pipeline was used in a later analysis to assign CDR3 sequences and most-parsimonious VDJ recombination scenarios. In a later analysis, each TCR beta chain was defined by its CDR3 amino acid sequence together with its V-gene family, and reads without a unique V-gene family were excluded. As a way to deal with suspected cross-contamination and a sequencing artifact, a later analysis dropped roughly 600 nucleotide sequences that were highly shared and had low generation probability. In a later analysis, a clonal expansion index for each public chain was calculated from normalized within-repertoire ranks of inferred template counts. A later analysis computed generation probabilities with a VDJ recombination model fitted to out-of-frame rearrangements, and checked the results against IGoR. In a later analysis, TCR-TCR, TCR-HLA and TCR-CMV co-occurrence was scored with hypergeometric tests, and a repertoire-size bias correction was applied to TCR pairs. In a later analysis, false discovery rates were estimated by permuting HLA or CMV assignments 20 times. A later analysis grouped co-occurring TCRs with DBSCAN, adding TCRdist sequence similarity when clustering within HLA-allele-positive subsets. Repertoires with fewer than 30,000 or more than 120,000 public chains were left out of co-occurrence clustering, as were five repertoires with anomalous nucleotide sharing. TCRdb retrieved this table from immuneACCESS and kept in-frame rearrangements only. Not all clones are present; in checked studies, unresolved V genes account for under half, and no reason is known for the remainder. The V and J calls and clone size are taken from that table; D and trimming were inferred from the DNA. This sample's listing comprises 120,000 to 150,000 clones. The ten largest clones capture under 3.5% of the sample.

In total, roughly 670 healthy bone marrow donors made up the cohort. Cohort members were all nominally healthy when sampled, although unrecorded immune exposures were likely present. The donor was CMV seronegative and was included in the group of hundreds of seronegative cohort members. A peripheral blood sample was provided by each donor, and peripheral blood mononuclear cells were used for TCR beta sequencing. Genomic DNA extraction from the blood cell samples was performed with the Qiagen DNeasy Blood Extraction Kit. Note on this clone: It has no known antigen specificity.

Material for sequencing was PBMCs. The receptor's source is a man aged 35 to 55 in good health and CMV-seronegative.

The DNA is TGCGCCAGCAGCCAGGCAGGGTTAATGAACACTGAAGCTTTCTTT. Protein translation: CASSQAGLMNTEAFF. Recombination linked TRBV4-1 to TRBJ1-1, with a tentative D gene TRBD1 over 5 matching bases. CDR1 and CDR2 are read off the germline V gene as MGHRA and YSYEKL. The CDR3 sequence holds 15 residues, the cysteine and phenylalanine included. The only DNA kept is the CDR3, 45 bases in frame from the first base. V is cut by 3 bases and J by 0 bases, and the space between the germline ends is 11 bases.